This T cell receptor (beta chain) was captured by sequencing in a study of cytomegalovirus exposure and HLA in healthy donors. Primers included in the PCR were 60 Vbeta and 13 Jbeta primers. The method was immunoSEQ multiplex PCR; TCRdb's version includes in-frame clones alone and lacks a portion of them. The table includes more than 110,000 clones, around 85% detected once. Broader study findings: Later analysis associated a missense DCLRE1C variant with TCR beta V- and J-gene trimming. Among the CMV-associated chains, a few were confirmed in vitro as specific for CMV antigens. For presence/absence analyses, sequencing depth was assumed to be roughly uniform across donors.

Worth noting for this clone: What it binds is not known.

This clonotype originated in a woman between 50 and 59 years old in good health and CMV-seropositive. Sequenced sample: PBMCs.

The CDR3 is CASALRQAYGYTF. The CDR3 bases are TGTGCCTCCGCCTTGCGACAGGCCTATGGCTACACCTTC. J is TRBJ1-2 and V is TRBV27; tentative D call: TRBD1 (6 bases). V was trimmed by 11 bases and J by 4 bases, leaving 17 bases between them. Germline CDR1 and CDR2: MNHEY and SMNVEV (reference sequence). The CDR3 spans 13 residues.